These 24 T cell receptor beta chains were sequenced from one sample in a study of T cell repertoires in cytomegalovirus infection. TCRdb called the reads again in MiXCR, with one record for every CDR3 protein. The table has around 180,000 distinct CDR3 sequences, roughly 19% seen once; the top ten hold less than 3%. Sample: PBMCs. The receptors were sampled from a human donor in good health (CMV status not recorded). Some clones in this sample may be carry-over from other donors' samples.

J is TRBJ1-5 and V is TRBV19; 7 bases fit TRBD1. This CDR3 has 14 amino acids. Germline V gene lookup returns CDR1 LNHDA and CDR2 SQIVND (reference sequence). J lost 6 bases, V lost 4 bases, and 6 bases had no gene match. DNA for the CDR3: TGTGCCAGTAGTAGCGGGACAGATGGTCAGCCCCAGCATTTT. Its protein product is CASSSGTDGQPQHF.

This clonotype was observed at least ten times. This sequence joins TRBV7-2 and TRBJ2-3, with 9 nucleotides matching TRBD2. The CDR3 contains 16 residues. The V and J ends lost 0 bases and 3 bases, in that order; junction bases with no gene match: 4. In germline, CDR1 is SGHTA, CDR2 FQGNSA. Written as DNA, the CDR3 is TGTGCCAGCAGCTTAGCCCTAGCGGGACTGACAGATACGCAGTATTTT. Its protein is CASSLALAGLTDTQYF.

At least ten counts were recorded for this clonotype. V gene TRBV6-1 combines with J gene TRBJ1-3; D not certain. The V gene lost 5 bases and the J gene lost 0 bases, with 17 bases spanning the gap. This CDR3 is built from 17 residues. Germline CDR1 MNHNS, CDR2 SASEGT. CDR3 sequence: CASSKKTVGSSGNTIYF. Here the CDR3 DNA reads TGTGCCAGCAGTAAGAAAACAGTTGGGAGCTCTGGAAACACCATATATTTT.

This clonotype turned up a few times. The chain is built from TRBV11-3 and TRBJ2-1; 9 bases fit TRBD2. The V segment lost 0 bases and the J segment 10 bases; nucleotides outside the gene matches: 10. Germline CDR1 and CDR2: SGHNT and YENEEA. The CDR3 consists of 16 residues. The CDR3: CASSLEADSGRWEQFF. The CDR3 nucleotides read TGTGCCAGCAGCTTAGAGGCGGATAGCGGGAGATGGGAGCAGTTCTTC.

This clonotype was counted a single time. The rearrangement uses TRBV5-1 and TRBJ1-1; a weak D match, TRBD1 (6 bases). The V and J ends lost 4 bases and 5 bases respectively, with 18 bases between them. The CDR3 has 15 amino acids. Germline loops: CDR1 SGHRS, CDR2 YFSETQ. The CDR3 nucleotides are TGCGCCAGCAGCCCGGACGGGGGGCGCGGGACTGAAGCTTTCTTT. It yields the protein CASSPDGGRGTEAFF.

This clonotype has at least ten counts. This chain links TRBV7-2 with TRBJ2-1, with a tentative D call TRBD2 (6 bases). The CDR3 runs 14 residues. Trimming shortened V by 4 bases and J by 4 bases, and 11 bases separated the two germline ends. CDR1 is SGHTA and CDR2 is FQGNSA in the germline V gene. CDR3 in DNA: TGTGCCAGCAGCTCTGGACTATTTTACAATGAGCAGTTCTTC. Translated, it gives CASSSGLFYNEQFF.

This clonotype is a singleton in its sample. Germline and junction disagree at one end, which may indicate a read error. CDR3 protein: CASSPHMNTVAFF. CDR3 in DNA: TGTGCCAGCAGCCCCCATATGAACACTGTAGCTTTCTTT. The rearrangement joins TRBV12-3 or TRBV12-4 to TRBJ1-1, with D unresolved. The CDR3 has 13 residues.

There are many counts of this clonotype. The rearrangement joins TRBV7-2 to TRBJ2-7; D is unresolved. The V gene lost 3 bases and the J gene lost 7 bases, with 19 bases spanning the gap. This CDR3 region has 15 residues. Germline values: CDR1 SGHTA, CDR2 FQGNSA. CDR3 sequence (DNA): TGTGCCAGCAGCTTGGGTTCGGACCTTGTAAGGGAGCAGTACTTC. Translating it yields CASSLGSDLVREQYF.

This chain uses TRBV5-1 with TRBJ2-5; D gene uncertain. The ends were cut back, 1 base at V and 3 bases at J, with 10 bases in the middle. The CDR3 length is 14 residues. Germline values: CDR1 SGHRS, CDR2 YFSETQ. CDR3 DNA: TGCGCCAGCAGCTTGTCTCGGGTTGAAGAGACCCAGTACTTC. Translated: CASSLSRVEETQYF. The full variable domain, with the rest looked up from reference TRBV5-1 and TRBJ2-5, is KAGVTQTPRYLIKTRGQQVTLSCSPISGHRSVSWYQQTPGQGLQFLFEYFSETQRNKGNFPGRFSGRQFSNSRSEMNVSTLELGDSALYLCASSLSRVEETQYFGPGTRLLVL.

V gene TRBV11-3 combines with J gene TRBJ1-1, with a weak D call TRBD1 (5 bases). Germline loops: CDR1 SGHNT, CDR2 YENEEA. The CDR3 consists of 14 residues. Trimming left V 1 base short and J 9 bases short, with 15 bases between. The CDR3 here is CASSLGSGAGQAFF. The CDR3 DNA reads TGTGCCAGCAGCTTAGGGTCTGGGGCGGGGCAAGCTTTCTTT. Complete variable domain (other parts from reference TRBV11-3 and TRBJ1-1): EAGVVQSPRYKIIEKKQPVAFWCNPISGHNTLYWYLQNLGQGPELLIRYENEEAVDDSQLPKDRFSAERLKGVDSTLKIQPAELGDSAVYLCASSLGSGAGQAFFGQGTRLTVV.

This clonotype turned up a few times. The CDR3: CASSAGVSYNSPLHF. The CDR3 region has the DNA TGTGCCAGCAGCGCAGGGGTTTCCTATAATTCACCCCTCCACTTT. The rearrangement uses TRBV5-6 and TRBJ1-6; weak D call: TRBD1 (6 bases). Trimming cost V 4 bases and J 1 base, with 9 bases left between them. Germline V gene data show CDR1 as SGHDT and CDR2 as YYEEEE. The CDR3 covers 15 residues. Variable domain in full (rest from reference TRBV5-6 and TRBJ1-6): DAGVTQSPTHLIKTRGQQVTLRCSPKSGHDTVSWYQQALGQGPQFIFQYYEEEERQRGNFPDRFSGHQFPNYSSELNVNALLLGDSALYLCASSAGVSYNSPLHFGNGTRLTVT.

A few counts support this clonotype. The gene calls are TRBV27 and TRBJ2-1; 7 bases are a match to TRBD1. This CDR3 is built from 14 residues. Germline CDR1 MNHEY, CDR2 SMNVEV (reference sequence). With V trimmed by 7 bases and J by 9 bases, 12 bases remained unmatched. This chain's CDR3 is CASTRDRVDSEQFF. The DNA of the CDR3 is TGTGCCAGCACCCGCGACAGGGTTGACAGTGAGCAGTTCTTC.

There are a few counts of this clonotype. The genes are TRBV18 and TRBJ2-6; maybe TRBD1 (6 bases). CDR3 length: 15 amino acids. V was clipped by 3 bases and J by 2 bases, with 8 bases between them. Germline V lookup: CDR1 KGHSH, CDR2 LQKENI. DNA of the CDR3: TGTGCCAGCTCACCTGAGGGGGCTGGGGCCAACGTCCTGACTTTC. It translates to CASSPEGAGANVLTF.

This clonotype has at least ten counts. The chain uses TRBV6-1 and TRBJ2-2; D may be TRBD1 (5 bases). Germline CDR1 and CDR2: MNHNS and SASEGT. The CDR3 is 16 amino acids. V was trimmed by 10 bases and J by 7 bases, leaving 25 bases between them. The CDR3 loop reads CATNPISGPVYGELFF. Written as DNA, the CDR3 is TGTGCCACCAACCCGATATCAGGGCCGGTGTACGGGGAGCTGTTTTTT.

This clonotype showed up just a few times. The rearrangement joins TRBV12-3 or TRBV12-4 to TRBJ2-2, with a possible D match to TRBD1 (5 bases). The CDR3 sequence is 15 residues long. V dropped 5 bases and J dropped 4 bases, with 14 bases sitting between them. Written as DNA, the CDR3 is TGTGCCAGCAGTCGGGTGGTTGGGGCCACCGGGGAGCTGTTTTTT. Translated: CASSRVVGATGELFF.

This clonotype came up many times. The V and J genes are TRBV6-2 or TRBV6-3 and TRBJ2-7; possibly TRBD1 or TRBD2 for D (5 bases each). The V end was cut by 5 bases, the J end by 0 bases, with 23 bases between. Germline CDR1 MNHEY, CDR2 SVGEGT. CDR3 size: 18 residues. CDR3 coding DNA: TGTGCCAGCAGTCCCTGGGGGACCCTCCACCGAATCTCCTACGAGCAGTACTTC. Its protein is CASSPWGTLHRISYEQYF.

The J gene is TRBJ2-3, the V gene TRBV28; D uncertain. Germline V gene sequence: CDR1 MDHEN, CDR2 SYDVKM. Trimming removed 7 bases from V and 6 bases from J, with 11 bases in between. The CDR3 extends over 12 amino acids. CDR3 nucleotide sequence: TGTGCCAGCAATCTCCGGTGGGATACGCAGTATTTT. This translates into CASNLRWDTQYF. Variable domain in full (rest from reference TRBV28 and TRBJ2-3): DVKVTQSSRYLVKRTGEKVFLECVQDMDHENMFWYRQDPGLGLRLIYFSYDVKMKEKGDIPEGYSVSREKKERFSLILESASTNQTSMYLCASNLRWDTQYFGPGTRLTVL.

This clonotype was recorded at least ten times. The rearrangement joins TRBV6-2 or TRBV6-3 to TRBJ2-1; D is uncertain. CDR1 MNHEY and CDR2 SVGEGT come from the germline V gene. Trimming removed 0 bases from V and 8 bases from J, with 14 bases in between. This CDR3 spans 15 amino acids. The CDR3 DNA reads as TGTGCCAGCAGTTACTCCGGCGGCTCTGACGATGAGCAGTTCTTC. Its protein product is CASSYSGGSDDEQFF.

This clonotype has more than one count but fewer than ten. Mismatch with germline at one junction end may stem from a read error. The chain has TRBV12-3 or TRBV12-4 and TRBJ2-1; tentatively, D is TRBD1 or TRBD2 (6 bases each). This CDR3 comprises 12 residues. This CDR3 is CASRLGGNEQFF. In DNA, the CDR3 is TGTGCCAGCAGGTTAGGGGGGAATGAGCAGTTCTTC.

This CDR3 reads CASSLDGSGDTQYF. As DNA, the CDR3 is TGTGCCAGCAGTTTAGATGGATCGGGGGATACGCAGTATTTT. V is TRBV12-3 or TRBV12-4 and J is TRBJ2-3, with a tentative D call TRBD2 (5 bases). V was shortened by 1 base and J by 6 bases, with 11 bases between the two germline ends. The CDR3 extends over 14 amino acids.

This clonotype was counted many times. The V call is TRBV7-6, the J call TRBJ2-7; 10 bases map to TRBD2. The CDR3 contains 14 residues. Trimming cost V 5 bases and J 2 bases; bases outside gene matches: 3. The germline gives CDR1 SGHVS, CDR2 FNYEAQ. In nucleotides, the CDR3 is TGTGCCAGCAGCATACTAGCGGGAACCTACGAGCAGTACTTC. This codes for CASSILAGTYEQYF.

This clonotype was seen a few times. The CDR3 here is CASSQVGRTSGTYEQYF. DNA of the CDR3: TGTGCCAGCAGCCAAGTAGGTCGGACTAGCGGTACCTACGAGCAGTACTTC. The chain has TRBV4-2 and TRBJ2-7, with 10 positions matching TRBD2. The CDR3 contains 17 residues. Germline loops: CDR1 LGHNA, CDR2 YNFKEQ. V dropped 1 base and J dropped 2; count of bases not matched to a gene: 8.

The chain links TRBV6-5 to TRBJ2-7; TRBD2 matches 8 bases. Germline CDR1 reads MNHEY; CDR2 reads SVGAGI. With 6 bases clipped from V and 6 bases from J, the junction kept 7 bases outside the gene matches. The CDR3 sequence is 13 residues long. CDR3 sequence: CASSPGLGLEQYF. CDR3 coding DNA: TGTGCCAGCAGCCCGGGACTAGGGCTCGAGCAGTACTTC.

This clonotype showed up many times. V is TRBV7-2 and J is TRBJ1-1; D uncertain. Germline loops: CDR1 SGHTA, CDR2 FQGNSA. Trimming took off 5 bases at V and 6 bases at J, with 16 bases between the two ends. The CDR3 loop spans 14 amino acids. CDR3 region: CASSARTLGPEAFF. In nucleotides, the CDR3 is TGTGCCAGCAGCGCCCGAACCTTGGGCCCTGAAGCTTTCTTT. Supplemented by reference TRBV7-2 and TRBJ1-1, the full variable domain reads GAGVSQSPSNKVTEKGKDVELRCDPISGHTALYWYRQSLGQGLEFLIYFQGNSAPDKSGLPSDRFSAERTGGSVSTLTIQRTQQEDSAVYLCASSARTLGPEAFFGQGTRLTVV.